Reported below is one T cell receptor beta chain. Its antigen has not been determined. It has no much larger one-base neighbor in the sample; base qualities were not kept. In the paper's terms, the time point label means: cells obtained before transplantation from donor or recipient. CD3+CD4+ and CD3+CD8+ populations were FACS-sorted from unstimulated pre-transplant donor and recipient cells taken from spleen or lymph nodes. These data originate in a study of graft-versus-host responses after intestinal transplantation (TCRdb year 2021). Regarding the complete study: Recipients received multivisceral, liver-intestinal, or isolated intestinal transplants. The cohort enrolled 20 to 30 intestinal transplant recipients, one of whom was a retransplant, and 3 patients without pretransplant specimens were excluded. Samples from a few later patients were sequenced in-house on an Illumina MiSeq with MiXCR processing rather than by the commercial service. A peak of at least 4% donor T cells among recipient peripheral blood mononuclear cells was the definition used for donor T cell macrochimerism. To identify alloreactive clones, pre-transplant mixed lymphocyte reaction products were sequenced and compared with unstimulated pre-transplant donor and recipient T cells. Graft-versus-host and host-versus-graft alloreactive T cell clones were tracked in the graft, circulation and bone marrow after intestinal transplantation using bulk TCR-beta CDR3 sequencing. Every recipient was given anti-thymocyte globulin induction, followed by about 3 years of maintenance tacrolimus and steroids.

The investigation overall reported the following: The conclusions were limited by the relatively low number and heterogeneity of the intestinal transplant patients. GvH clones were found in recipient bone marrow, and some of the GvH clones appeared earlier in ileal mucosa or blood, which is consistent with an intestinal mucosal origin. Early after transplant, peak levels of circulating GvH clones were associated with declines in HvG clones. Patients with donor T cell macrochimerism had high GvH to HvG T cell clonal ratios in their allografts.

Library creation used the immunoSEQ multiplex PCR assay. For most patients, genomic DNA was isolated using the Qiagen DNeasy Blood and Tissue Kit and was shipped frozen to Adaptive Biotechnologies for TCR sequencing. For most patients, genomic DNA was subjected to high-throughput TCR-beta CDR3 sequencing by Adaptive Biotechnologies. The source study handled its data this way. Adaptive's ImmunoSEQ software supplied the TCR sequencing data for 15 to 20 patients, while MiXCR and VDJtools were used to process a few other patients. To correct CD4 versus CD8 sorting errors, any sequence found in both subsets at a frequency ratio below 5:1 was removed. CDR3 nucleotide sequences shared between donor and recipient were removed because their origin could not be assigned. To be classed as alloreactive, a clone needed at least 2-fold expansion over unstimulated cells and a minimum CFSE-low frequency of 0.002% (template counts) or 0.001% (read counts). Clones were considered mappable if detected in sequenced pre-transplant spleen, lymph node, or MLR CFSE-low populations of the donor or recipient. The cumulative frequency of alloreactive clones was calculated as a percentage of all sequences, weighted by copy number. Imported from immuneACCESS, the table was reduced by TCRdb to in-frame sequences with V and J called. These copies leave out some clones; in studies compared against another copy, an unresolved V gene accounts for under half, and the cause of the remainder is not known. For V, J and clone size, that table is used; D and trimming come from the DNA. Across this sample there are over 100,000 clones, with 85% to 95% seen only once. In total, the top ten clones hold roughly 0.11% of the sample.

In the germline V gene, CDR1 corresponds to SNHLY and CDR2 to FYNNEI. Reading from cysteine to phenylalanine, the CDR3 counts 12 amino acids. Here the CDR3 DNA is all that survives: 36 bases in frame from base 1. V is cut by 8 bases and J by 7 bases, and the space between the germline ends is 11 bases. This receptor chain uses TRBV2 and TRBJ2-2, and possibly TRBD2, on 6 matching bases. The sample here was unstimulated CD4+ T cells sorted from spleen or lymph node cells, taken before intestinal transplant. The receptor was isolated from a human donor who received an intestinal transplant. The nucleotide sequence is TGTGCCAGCGGAGGGCTTTACGGGGAGCTGTTTTTT. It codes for CASGGLYGELFF. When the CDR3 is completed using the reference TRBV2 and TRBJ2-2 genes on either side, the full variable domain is EPEVTQTPSHQVTQMGQEVILRCVPISNHLYFYWYRQILGQKVEFLVSFYNNEISEKSEIFDDQFSVERPDGSNFTLKIRSTKLEDSAMYFCASGGLYGELFFGEGSRLTVL.